These 2 T cell receptor beta chains share one sample of origin, sequenced in a study of graft-versus-host responses after intestinal transplantation (dated by TCRdb to about 2021). These receptors have no known antigen. Library method: the immunoSEQ multiplex PCR assay. In its TCRdb copy, this immuneACCESS table keeps in-frame sequences only and misses some clones. Where compared with another copy, unresolved V genes explain less than half of these, and the others have no known cause. The table for this sample lists about 99,000 clones; less than 95% of them were counted only once. In total, the top ten clones hold roughly 0.07% of the sample. In the paper's terms, the time point label means: cells obtained before transplantation from donor or recipient. The input for sequencing was unstimulated CD8+ T cells sorted from spleen or lymph node cells, taken before transplant. Receptors were obtained from a human donor who was the organ donor for an intestinal transplant.

This chain connects TRBV5-6 to TRBJ2-2; TRBD2 might be the D (5 bases). Per germline, CDR1 SGHDT and CDR2 YYEEEE. V was cut by 2 bases and J by 5 bases, with 7 bases left in between. The CDR3 has 13 residues. DNA for the CDR3: TGTGCCAGCAGCTTAACTAGGACCGGGGAGCTGTTTTTT. Protein sequence: CASSLTRTGELFF.

This rearrangement joins TRBV7-9 to TRBJ2-5; the match to TRBD2 covers 16 bases. The CDR3 extends over 19 amino acids. The V gene end was trimmed by 5 bases and the J gene end by 3 bases; junction bases not matched to a gene: 12. Per the germline V gene, CDR1 is SEHNR and CDR2 is FQNEAQ (reference sequence). In DNA, the CDR3 is TGTGCCAGCAGCCCTCCCGGGACTAGCGGGGGGGCGGTCGAAGAGACCCAGTACTTC. Protein: CASSPPGTSGGAVEETQYF.